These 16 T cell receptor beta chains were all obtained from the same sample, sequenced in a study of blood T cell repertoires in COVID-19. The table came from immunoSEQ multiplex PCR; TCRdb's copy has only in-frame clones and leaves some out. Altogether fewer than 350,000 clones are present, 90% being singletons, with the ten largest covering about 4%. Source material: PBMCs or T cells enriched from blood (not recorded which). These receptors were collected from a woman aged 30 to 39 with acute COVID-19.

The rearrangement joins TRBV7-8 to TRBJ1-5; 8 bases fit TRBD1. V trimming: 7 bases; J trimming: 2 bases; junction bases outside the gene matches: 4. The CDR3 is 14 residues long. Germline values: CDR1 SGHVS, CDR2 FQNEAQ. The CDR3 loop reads CASNKDRGNQPQHF. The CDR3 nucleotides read TGTGCCAGCAACAAGGACAGGGGCAATCAGCCCCAGCATTTT.

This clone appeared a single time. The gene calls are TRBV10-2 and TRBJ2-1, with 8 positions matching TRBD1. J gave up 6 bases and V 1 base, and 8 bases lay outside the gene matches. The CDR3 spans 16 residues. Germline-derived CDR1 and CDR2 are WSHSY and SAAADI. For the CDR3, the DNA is TGCGCCAGCAGTGAGTGGCCAGGGGGCGCGAGCAATGAGCAGTTCTTC. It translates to CASSEWPGGASNEQFF.

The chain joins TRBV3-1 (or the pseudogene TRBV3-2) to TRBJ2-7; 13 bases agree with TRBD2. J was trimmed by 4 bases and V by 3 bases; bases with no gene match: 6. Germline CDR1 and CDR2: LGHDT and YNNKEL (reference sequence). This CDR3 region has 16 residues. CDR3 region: CASSHGLAGVSYEQYF. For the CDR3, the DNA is TGTGCCAGCAGCCACGGACTAGCGGGAGTTAGTTACGAGCAGTACTTC.

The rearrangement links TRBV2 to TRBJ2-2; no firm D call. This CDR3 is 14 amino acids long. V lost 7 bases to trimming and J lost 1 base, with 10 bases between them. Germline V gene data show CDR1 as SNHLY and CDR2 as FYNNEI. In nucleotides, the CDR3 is TGTGCCAGCACTGGGCAGAAGAACACCGGGGAGCTGTTTTTT. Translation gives CASTGQKNTGELFF.

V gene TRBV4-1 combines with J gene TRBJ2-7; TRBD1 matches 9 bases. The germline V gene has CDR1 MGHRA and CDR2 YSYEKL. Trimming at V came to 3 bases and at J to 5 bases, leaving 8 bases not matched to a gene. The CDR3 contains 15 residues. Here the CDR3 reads CASSQPGTGKHEQYF. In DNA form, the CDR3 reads TGCGCCAGCAGCCAGCCCGGGACAGGGAAACACGAGCAGTACTTC.

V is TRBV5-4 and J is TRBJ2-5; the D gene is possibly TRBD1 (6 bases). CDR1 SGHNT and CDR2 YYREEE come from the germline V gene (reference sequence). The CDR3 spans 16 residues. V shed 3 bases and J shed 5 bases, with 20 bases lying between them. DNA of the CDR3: TGTGCCAGCAGCTCCATGGGGGCTACAATAGGGGAGACCCAGTACTTC. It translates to CASSSMGATIGETQYF. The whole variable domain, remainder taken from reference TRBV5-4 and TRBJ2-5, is ETGVTQSPTHLIKTRGQQVTLRCSSQSGHNTVSWYQQALGQGPQFIFQYYREEENGRGNFPPRFSGLQFPNYSSELNVNALELDDSALYLCASSSMGATIGETQYFGPGTRLLVL.

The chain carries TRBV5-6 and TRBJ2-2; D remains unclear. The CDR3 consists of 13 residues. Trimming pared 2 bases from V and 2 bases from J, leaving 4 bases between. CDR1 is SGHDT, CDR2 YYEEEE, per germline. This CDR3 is CASSLLNTGELFF. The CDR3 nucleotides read TGTGCCAGCAGCTTACTTAACACCGGGGAGCTGTTTTTT. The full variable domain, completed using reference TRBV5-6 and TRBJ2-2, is DAGVTQSPTHLIKTRGQQVTLRCSPKSGHDTVSWYQQALGQGPQFIFQYYEEEERQRGNFPDRFSGHQFPNYSSELNVNALLLGDSALYLCASSLLNTGELFFGEGSRLTVL.

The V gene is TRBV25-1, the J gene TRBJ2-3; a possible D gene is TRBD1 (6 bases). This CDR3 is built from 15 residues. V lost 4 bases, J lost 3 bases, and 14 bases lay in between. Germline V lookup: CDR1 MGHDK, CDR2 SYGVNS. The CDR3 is CASSVTGWRTDTQYF. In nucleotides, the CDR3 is TGTGCCAGCAGTGTAACAGGGTGGAGGACAGATACGCAGTATTTT. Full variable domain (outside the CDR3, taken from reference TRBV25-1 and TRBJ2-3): EADIYQTPRYLVIGTGKKITLECSQTMGHDKMYWYQQDPGMELHLIHYSYGVNSTEKGDLSSESTVSRIRTEHFPLTLESARPSHTSQYLCASSVTGWRTDTQYFGPGTRLTVL.

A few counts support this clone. The chain's CDR3 is CASSRGGENTEAFF. For the CDR3, the DNA is TGTGCCAGCAGTCGGGGGGGGGAGAACACTGAAGCTTTCTTT. This chain joins TRBV27 and TRBJ1-1; a possible D gene is TRBD1 (5 bases). V lost 5 bases and J 1 base, leaving 11 bases between the germline ends. The germline gives CDR1 MNHEY, CDR2 SMNVEV (reference sequence). This CDR3 is built from 14 residues.

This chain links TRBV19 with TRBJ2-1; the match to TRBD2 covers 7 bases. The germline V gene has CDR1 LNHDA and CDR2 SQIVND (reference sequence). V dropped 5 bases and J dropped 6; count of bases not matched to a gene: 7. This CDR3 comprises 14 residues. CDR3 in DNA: TGTGCCAGTAGTCGCGGGGGAATTCTCAATGAGCAGTTCTTC. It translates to CASSRGGILNEQFF.

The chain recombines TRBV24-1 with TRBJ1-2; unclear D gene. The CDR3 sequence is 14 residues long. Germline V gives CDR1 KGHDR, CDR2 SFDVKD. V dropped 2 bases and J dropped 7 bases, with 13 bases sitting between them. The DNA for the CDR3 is TGTGCCACCAGTGATTCCAATTTGCCGGGTGGCTACACCTTC. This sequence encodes CATSDSNLPGGYTF.

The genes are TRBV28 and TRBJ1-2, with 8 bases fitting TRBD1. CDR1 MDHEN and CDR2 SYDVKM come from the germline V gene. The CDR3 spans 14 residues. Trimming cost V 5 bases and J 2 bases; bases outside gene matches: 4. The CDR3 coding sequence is TGTGCCAGCAGTCCGGGACAGGAAAACTATGGCTACACCTTC. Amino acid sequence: CASSPGQENYGYTF.

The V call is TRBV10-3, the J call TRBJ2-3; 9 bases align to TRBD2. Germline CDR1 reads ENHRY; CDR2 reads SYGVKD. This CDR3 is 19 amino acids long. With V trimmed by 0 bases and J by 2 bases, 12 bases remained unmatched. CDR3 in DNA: TGTGCCATCAGTGAGTCAGGCTGGCGGGAGGGGTTTGTCACAGATACGCAGTATTTT. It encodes CAISESGWREGFVTDTQYF.

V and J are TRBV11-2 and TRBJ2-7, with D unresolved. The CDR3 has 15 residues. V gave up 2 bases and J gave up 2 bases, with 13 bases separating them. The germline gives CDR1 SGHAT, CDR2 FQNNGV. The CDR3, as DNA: TGTGCCAGCAGCTTATTTACGAGCGAGACCTACGAGCAGTACTTC. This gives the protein CASSLFTSETYEQYF. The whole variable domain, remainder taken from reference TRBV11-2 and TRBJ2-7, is EAGVAQSPRYKIIEKRQSVAFWCNPISGHATLYWYQQILGQGPKLLIQFQNNGVVDDSQLPKDRFSAERLKGVDSTLKIQPAKLEDSAVYLCASSLFTSETYEQYFGPGTRLTVT.

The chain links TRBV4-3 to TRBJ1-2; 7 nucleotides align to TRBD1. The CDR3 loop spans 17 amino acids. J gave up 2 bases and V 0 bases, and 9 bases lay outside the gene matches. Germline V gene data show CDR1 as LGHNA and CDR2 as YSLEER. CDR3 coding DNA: TGCGCCAGCAGCCAAGATCGCCATGCAGGGGGAAACTATGGCTACACCTTC. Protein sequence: CASSQDRHAGGNYGYTF.

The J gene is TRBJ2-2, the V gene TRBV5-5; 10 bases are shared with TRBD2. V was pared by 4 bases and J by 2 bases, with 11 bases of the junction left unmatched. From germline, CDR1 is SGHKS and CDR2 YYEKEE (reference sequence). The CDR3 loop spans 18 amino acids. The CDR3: CASSTQREGLYNTGELFF. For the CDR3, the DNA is TGTGCCAGCAGCACCCAGCGGGAGGGCCTTTATAACACCGGGGAGCTGTTTTTT. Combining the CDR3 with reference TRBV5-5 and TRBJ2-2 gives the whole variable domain DAGVTQSPTHLIKTRGQQVTLRCSPISGHKSVSWYQQVLGQGPQFIFQYYEKEERGRGNFPDRFSARQFPNYSSELNVNALLLGDSALYLCASSTQREGLYNTGELFFGEGSRLTVL.